The 30 T cell receptor beta chains in this list originate from one sample, sequenced in a study of cytomegalovirus exposure and HLA in healthy donors. The PCR was carried out with 60 Vbeta primers and 13 Jbeta primers. The data were produced by immunoSEQ multiplex PCR, yet TCRdb's version contains in-frame clones alone and is incomplete. This repertoire shows approximately 150,000 clones, over 60% found once; its top ten account for roughly 1.8%. Sequencing input: PBMCs. These receptors were taken from a woman aged 40 to 50 in good health and CMV-seronegative.

V gene TRBV27 combines with J gene TRBJ2-7; 12 bases line up with TRBD1. Germline CDR1 is MNHEY and CDR2 is SMNVEV (reference sequence). The CDR3 loop spans 15 amino acids. The V segment lost 4 bases and the J segment 10 bases; nucleotides outside the gene matches: 11. In nucleotides, the CDR3 is TGTGCCAGCAGTTCGACTCCATCGGGACAGGGGGCACAGTACTTC. It is translated as CASSSTPSGQGAQYF.

The rearrangement uses TRBV7-8 and TRBJ1-4, with D possibly TRBD1 on 6 matching bases. The ends were cut back, 7 bases at V and 7 bases at J, with 13 bases in the middle. The CDR3 is 13 amino acids. CDR1 SGHVS and CDR2 FQNEAQ come from the germline V gene. CDR3 loop: CASTRGWGEKLFF. In nucleotides, the CDR3 is TGTGCCAGCACCAGGGGCTGGGGTGAAAAACTGTTTTTT.

V gene TRBV5-1 combines with J gene TRBJ2-1; 7 bases align to TRBD1. Germline assignment: CDR1 SGHRS and CDR2 YFSETQ. The CDR3 runs 15 residues. The trim removed 5 bases at V and 2 bases at J, leaving 7 bases unmatched. The CDR3, as DNA: TGCGCCAGCAGACACGGACAGGAAACCTACAATGAGCAGTTCTTC. Protein sequence: CASRHGQETYNEQFF.

The CDR3 bases are TGTGCCAGCAGCTTAGATGGGGAGGGAGGCCCTCCTTACGAGCAGTACTTC. The encoded protein is CASSLDGEGGPPYEQYF. The genes are TRBV11-2 and TRBJ2-7; 7 bases align to TRBD2. CDR3 size: 17 residues. Germline-derived CDR1 and CDR2 are SGHAT and FQNNGV. V gave up 0 bases and J gave up 4 bases; unmatched junction bases: 12.

The count of this clone is one. Other DNA sequences of this sample code for an identical CDR3. This sequence joins TRBV7-2 and TRBJ1-5; D unresolved. Trimming took off 4 bases at V and 7 bases at J, with 11 bases between the two ends. The CDR3 covers 13 residues. The germline V gene encodes CDR1 SGHTA and CDR2 FQGNSA. The chain's CDR3 is CASSSTPGQPQHF. CDR3 in DNA: TGTGCCAGCAGCTCCACCCCAGGCCAGCCCCAGCATTTT.

In its sample, this clone was seen a few times. The chain links TRBV6-5 to TRBJ1-2; weak D call: TRBD1 (6 bases). Trimming stripped 0 bases from V and 2 bases from J, with 13 bases between. The CDR3 is made up of 16 amino acids. Germline CDR1 is MNHEY and CDR2 is SVGAGI. The CDR3 protein is CASSYSSSGANYGYTF. The CDR3 region has the DNA TGTGCCAGCAGTTACTCGTCGTCAGGGGCAAACTATGGCTACACCTTC.

The chain employs TRBV27 and TRBJ1-4, with TRBD1 matching over 8 bases. Germline-derived CDR1 and CDR2 are MNHEY and SMNVEV (reference sequence). The length of the CDR3 is 16 residues. Trimming removed 5 bases from V and 0 bases from J; junction bases left unmatched: 5. The CDR3 protein is CASSLDRGATNEKLFF. CDR3 nucleotides: TGTGCCAGCAGTCTCGACAGGGGTGCAACTAATGAAAAACTGTTTTTT.

This sequence joins TRBV9 and TRBJ2-1; 8 bases match TRBD2. With 2 bases clipped from V and 2 bases from J, the junction kept 3 bases outside the gene matches. In germline, CDR1 is SGDLS, CDR2 YYNGEE. The CDR3 is 15 amino acids. DNA for the CDR3: TGTGCCAGCAGCGTCGGGACTAGTACCTACAATGAGCAGTTCTTC. It is translated as CASSVGTSTYNEQFF.

The gene calls are TRBV6-5 and TRBJ2-7, with D possibly being TRBD2 (6 bases). This CDR3 has 14 residues. CDR1 is MNHEY and CDR2 is SVGAGI in the germline V gene. Trimming pared 0 bases from V and 2 bases from J, leaving 8 bases between. Written as DNA, the CDR3 is TGTGCCAGCAGTTACTCGGCTAGCGCCTACGAGCAGTACTTC. Translation gives CASSYSASAYEQYF.

The CDR3 bases are TGTGCCAGCAGCTTGGGGGACAGGGCCCACGAGCAGTACTTC. Its protein product is CASSLGDRAHEQYF. The V call is TRBV5-6, the J call TRBJ2-7; 9 nucleotides agree with TRBD1. Trimming cost V 0 bases and J 5 bases; bases outside gene matches: 3. The CDR3 has 14 amino acids. Germline assignment: CDR1 SGHDT and CDR2 YYEEEE.

The rearrangement links TRBV28 to TRBJ1-5; D unresolved. There are 12 residues in the CDR3. The germline V gene encodes CDR1 MDHEN and CDR2 SYDVKM. V was trimmed by 7 bases and J by 0 bases, leaving 4 bases between them. The CDR3 loop is CASKSSNQPQHF. In DNA form, the CDR3 reads TGTGCCAGCAAGAGTAGCAATCAGCCCCAGCATTTT. The full variable domain, with the rest looked up from reference TRBV28 and TRBJ1-5, is DVKVTQSSRYLVKRTGEKVFLECVQDMDHENMFWYRQDPGLGLRLIYFSYDVKMKEKGDIPEGYSVSREKKERFSLILESASTNQTSMYLCASKSSNQPQHFGDGTRLSIL.

The genes are TRBV6-1 and TRBJ1-1, with TRBD1 matching 7 bases. V shed 2 bases and J 1 base; nucleotides not matched to a gene: 4. Per the germline V gene, CDR1 is MNHNS and CDR2 is SASEGT. The CDR3 contains 15 residues. CDR3 in DNA: TGTGCCAGCAGTGAAAAGGGGGCCAAGAACACTGAAGCTTTCTTT. Its translation: CASSEKGAKNTEAFF.

The chain recombines TRBV5-1 with TRBJ2-5; D is undetermined. The DNA matches TRBJ2-7 better at its end, which makes the J call doubtful. The CDR3 is made up of 15 amino acids. Per germline, CDR1 SGHRS and CDR2 YFSETQ. The CDR3 spells CASSRIQFPDYEQYF. CDR3 nucleotides: TGCGCCAGCAGCCGTATACAGTTTCCGGACTACGAGCAGTACTTC.

This sequence joins TRBV7-9 and TRBJ2-3; 8 nucleotides match TRBD2. Trimming at V came to 5 bases and at J to 0 bases, leaving 7 bases not matched to a gene. CDR1 and CDR2 (germline): SEHNR, FQNEAQ (reference sequence). CDR3 length: 16 amino acids. The CDR3 here is CASSRAIAGSTDTQYF. DNA for the CDR3: TGTGCCAGCAGCCGTGCAATAGCGGGAAGCACAGATACGCAGTATTTT.

The chain has TRBV2 and TRBJ1-5, with unresolved D. Trimming cost V 6 bases and J 1 base, with 7 bases left between them. The V gene's germline CDR1 is SNHLY and CDR2 FYNNEI. The CDR3 has 13 amino acids. CDR3 residues: CASRRLSNQPQHF. CDR3 coding DNA: TGTGCCAGCAGGAGGTTAAGCAATCAGCCCCAGCATTTT.

The J gene is TRBJ2-1, the V gene TRBV7-2; no definite D call. The CDR3 is 13 amino acids. Germline CDR1 reads SGHTA; CDR2 reads FQGNSA. V shed 4 bases and J shed 7 bases, with 11 bases lying between them. The chain's CDR3 is CASSSPMSNEQFF. The DNA of the CDR3 is TGTGCCAGCAGCTCCCCTATGAGTAATGAGCAGTTCTTC.

CDR3 in amino acids: CASSLFQGVYQETQYF. Here the CDR3 DNA reads TGTGCCAGCAGCTTGTTCCAGGGGGTGTACCAAGAGACCCAGTACTTC. The chain recombines TRBV11-2 with TRBJ2-5; TRBD1 agrees at 7 bases. The CDR3 contains 16 residues. The junction had 7 bases not matched to a gene; V was cut back by 3 bases and J by 0 bases. Germline V CDR1 and CDR2: SGHAT, FQNNGV.

The table lists this clone with a count of one. Germline is not matched at one junction end, which may reflect a read error. Other DNA sequences from this sample encode an identical CDR3 as well. The genes are TRBV20-1 and TRBJ1-1, with D possibly TRBD1 on 6 matching bases. Per germline, CDR1 DFQATT and CDR2 SNEGSKA (reference sequence). There are 11 residues in the CDR3. CDR3 DNA sequence: TGCAGGACTGACAGGAACACTGAAGCTTTTTTT. Protein: CRTDRNTEAFF.

This chain uses TRBV4-2 with TRBJ1-2; 7 bases are shared with TRBD1. Germline values: CDR1 LGHNA, CDR2 YNFKEQ. The CDR3 extends over 21 amino acids. After removal of 0 bases from V and 1 base from J, the junction contained 20 bases not matched to a gene. CDR3 protein: CASSQDWNRMAGGPYNYGYTF. The CDR3 coding sequence is TGTGCCAGCAGCCAAGACTGGAATAGGATGGCAGGGGGACCGTATAACTATGGCTACACCTTC.

The chain recombines TRBV6-6 with TRBJ2-2, with TRBD2 matching 7 bases. The CDR3 consists of 16 residues. V shed 0 bases and J 0 bases; nucleotides not matched to a gene: 1. The germline gives CDR1 MNHNY, CDR2 SVGAGI (reference sequence). The CDR3: CASSYSSGTNTGELFF. The CDR3 coding sequence is TGTGCCAGCAGTTACTCGAGCGGGACGAACACCGGGGAGCTGTTTTTT.

The rearrangement joins TRBV12-5 to TRBJ2-7, with TRBD1 matching 9 bases. Germline V gene lookup returns CDR1 LGHNT and CDR2 FRNRAP. The CDR3 has 13 amino acids. Germline trimming cut 8 bases from V and 5 bases from J; bases unmatched to any gene: 7. For the CDR3, the DNA is TGTGCTAGTCGGGGACAGGGTTACCACGAGCAGTACTTC. Protein: CASRGQGYHEQYF.

The chain links TRBV7-9 to TRBJ1-1, with D possibly matching TRBD1 (6 bases). There are 13 residues in the CDR3. V shed 5 bases and J shed 6 bases, with 13 bases lying between them. In germline, CDR1 is SEHNR, CDR2 FQNEAQ (reference sequence). The CDR3: CASSPPGGPEAFF. The CDR3, as DNA: TGTGCCAGCAGCCCCCCTGGGGGCCCTGAAGCTTTCTTT. The variable domain in full, with the rest retrieved from reference TRBV7-9 and TRBJ1-1, is DTGVSQNPRHKITKRGQNVTFRCDPISEHNRLYWYRQTLGQGPEFLTYFQNEAQLEKSRLLSDRFSAERPKGSFSTLEIQRTEQGDSAMYLCASSPPGGPEAFFGQGTRLTVV.

The rearrangement uses TRBV18 and TRBJ2-1; 8 bases agree with TRBD1. This CDR3 contains 15 residues. Germline loops: CDR1 KGHSH, CDR2 LQKENI. Trimming at V came to 3 bases and at J to 7 bases, leaving 8 bases not matched to a gene. This CDR3 reads CASSPEDRVLNEQFF. CDR3 in DNA: TGTGCCAGCTCACCCGAGGACAGGGTGTTAAATGAGCAGTTCTTC.

This chain uses TRBV19 with TRBJ1-4, with D perhaps TRBD1 (5 bases). Per germline, CDR1 LNHDA and CDR2 SQIVND (reference sequence). This CDR3 comprises 15 residues. Trimming left V 4 bases short and J 5 bases short, with 14 bases between. The chain's CDR3 is CASSTSDGGNEKLFF. The CDR3 DNA is TGTGCCAGTAGTACCTCCGACGGGGGGAATGAAAAACTGTTTTTT.

The V and J genes are TRBV7-8 and TRBJ2-7; 7 positions agree with TRBD1. The CDR3 runs to 16 residues. The ends lost 1 base at V and 1 base at J; junction bases unmatched: 7. Germline lookup yields CDR1 SGHVS and CDR2 FQNEAQ. The CDR3 is CASSLGLRTGSYEQYF. The DNA of the CDR3 is TGTGCCAGCAGCTTAGGTCTACGGACAGGATCCTACGAGCAGTACTTC.

This clone was counted a single time. The chain joins TRBV29-1 to TRBJ2-3; 10 bases line up with TRBD1. The ends lost 0 bases at V and 4 bases at J; junction bases unmatched: 13. Germline V gene sequence: CDR1 SQVTM, CDR2 ANQGSEA. The CDR3 is 18 residues long. The chain's CDR3 is CSVEDPGLTGGSADTQYF. CDR3 nucleotides: TGCAGCGTTGAAGATCCGGGATTGACAGGGGGCTCGGCAGATACGCAGTATTTT.

The V and J genes are TRBV2 and TRBJ2-5; 14 bases are a match to TRBD2. CDR3 length equals 17 residues. The V and J ends lost 6 bases and 7 bases, in that order; junction bases with no gene match: 13. CDR1 is SNHLY and CDR2 is FYNNEI in the germline V gene. The CDR3 here is CASSPGLAGAPLVTQYF. The CDR3 coding sequence is TGTGCCAGCAGCCCGGGACTAGCGGGAGCTCCCTTGGTGACCCAGTACTTC.

The chain is built from TRBV15 and TRBJ1-2; 10 bases map to TRBD1. This CDR3 has 15 amino acids. Germline V CDR1 and CDR2: LNHNV, YYDKDF (reference sequence). The V gene end was trimmed by 6 bases and the J gene end by 4 bases; junction bases not matched to a gene: 8. The CDR3 region has the DNA TGTGCCACCAGTGGGGACAGGGGCCTTTCCTATGGCTACACCTTC. Amino acid sequence: CATSGDRGLSYGYTF. The whole variable domain, remainder taken from reference TRBV15 and TRBJ1-2, is DAMVIQNPRYQVTQFGKPVTLSCSQTLNHNVMYWYQQKSSQAPKLLFHYYDKDFNNEADTPDNFQSRRPNTSFCFLDIRSPGLGDTAMYLCATSGDRGLSYGYTFGSGTRLTVV.

In regard to this clone: One end of the junction does not line up with germline, which may come from a read error. In DNA form, the CDR3 reads TGTGCCACCAGTGGTGGAGACAGCAAAAACATTCAGTACTTC. Translated: CATSGGDSKNIQYF. The V call is TRBV10-3, the J call TRBJ2-4; TRBD1 is a possible D gene (5 bases). The CDR3 spans 14 residues. Germline lookup yields CDR1 ENHRY and CDR2 SYGVKD.

V and J are TRBV5-1 and TRBJ1-1; D might be TRBD1 (6 bases). This CDR3 is built from 15 residues. The V end lost 5 bases, the J end lost 4 bases, and 18 bases lay between the germline ends. The germline gives CDR1 SGHRS, CDR2 YFSETQ. The chain's CDR3 is CASSFNPTGPTEAFF. The CDR3 coding sequence is TGCGCCAGCAGTTTCAATCCCACAGGGCCCACTGAAGCTTTCTTT.